Listed here are 27 T cell receptor beta chains from one sample, sequenced in a study of blood T cell repertoires in COVID-19. Produced via immunoSEQ multiplex PCR; TCRdb's table is partial and in-frame only. The top ten hold 7.5% to 10% of the sample, which has approximately 340,000 clones, roughly 87% seen once. The sample consisted of peripheral blood. These TCRs come from a man aged 25 to 45 with COVID-19, enrolled during active disease.

This chain connects TRBV3-1 (or the pseudogene TRBV3-2) to TRBJ2-7; 8 bases are a match to TRBD2. Germline V gene lookup returns CDR1 LGHDT and CDR2 YNNKEL (reference sequence). This CDR3 region has 17 residues. J lost 5 bases, V lost 1 base, and 13 bases had no gene match. This chain's CDR3 is CASSQGSQREIVHEQYF. CDR3 sequence (DNA): TGTGCCAGCAGCCAAGGTTCTCAGCGGGAGATCGTCCACGAGCAGTACTTC.

The chain couples TRBV7-3 to TRBJ2-2, with D hard to call. The CDR3 has 13 residues. Germline CDR1 reads SGHTA; CDR2 reads FQGTGA. V lost 8 bases to trimming and J lost 4 bases, with 11 bases between them. CDR3 protein: CASAESFTGELFF. The CDR3 region has the DNA TGTGCCAGCGCGGAGTCTTTCACCGGGGAGCTGTTTTTT.

The rearrangement uses TRBV6-2 or TRBV6-3 and TRBJ2-1, with 9 nucleotides matching TRBD2. Trimming took 4 bases from V and 7 from J; bases not matched to a gene: 11. The germline CDR1 and CDR2 sequences are MNHEY and SVGEGT. CDR3 length equals 16 residues. CDR3 nucleotide sequence: TGTGCCAGCAGTTCGATCAAACTAGCGGGCATAAATGAGCAGTTCTTC. This translates into CASSSIKLAGINEQFF.

The chain employs TRBV5-6 and TRBJ1-4, with no clear D. Trimming stripped 6 bases from V and 0 bases from J, with 9 bases between. CDR1 and CDR2 (germline): SGHDT, YYEEEE. The CDR3 loop spans 14 amino acids. CDR3 in DNA: TGTGCCAGCACCCGCACTGCAACTAATGAAAAACTGTTTTTT. This sequence encodes CASTRTATNEKLFF. The complete variable domain, with remaining parts taken from reference TRBV5-6 and TRBJ1-4, reads DAGVTQSPTHLIKTRGQQVTLRCSPKSGHDTVSWYQQALGQGPQFIFQYYEEEERQRGNFPDRFSGHQFPNYSSELNVNALLLGDSALYLCASTRTATNEKLFFGSGTQLSVL.

The chain couples TRBV14 to TRBJ2-2; TRBD1 aligns across 9 bases. Germline CDR1 is SGHDN and CDR2 is FVKESK. J lost 0 bases, V lost 4 bases, and 3 bases had no gene match. CDR3 size: 16 residues. The DNA of the CDR3 is TGTGCCAGCAGCCGGGGACAGGGAGCGAACACCGGGGAGCTGTTTTTT. Amino acid sequence: CASSRGQGANTGELFF.

The gene calls are TRBV6-5 and TRBJ2-1; possibly TRBD1 for D (5 bases). This CDR3 region has 14 residues. Trimming took 7 bases from V and 4 from J, leaving 14 bases between them. CDR1 MNHEY and CDR2 SVGAGI come from the germline V gene. CDR3 coding DNA: TGTGCCAGCAATAGACAGACGAGATACAATGAGCAGTTCTTC. This encodes CASNRQTRYNEQFF.

The V and J genes are TRBV7-9 and TRBJ1-4; D uncertain. CDR3 length equals 17 residues. Trimming pared 3 bases from V and 4 bases from J, leaving 18 bases between. Germline V CDR1 and CDR2: SEHNR, FQNEAQ (reference sequence). This chain's CDR3 is CASSFPGGDGLNEKLFF. The DNA for the CDR3 is TGTGCCAGCAGCTTCCCTGGAGGAGACGGACTTAATGAAAAACTGTTTTTT.

The chain combines TRBV7-7 with TRBJ2-1; D remains ambiguous. This CDR3 region has 14 residues. V gave up 0 bases and J gave up 3 bases, with 6 bases separating them. The germline gives CDR1 SSHAT, CDR2 FNYEAQ (reference sequence). CDR3 sequence: CASSLAGHYNEQFF. CDR3 coding DNA: TGTGCCAGCAGCTTAGCGGGCCACTACAATGAGCAGTTCTTC.

The V and J genes are TRBV3-1 (or the pseudogene TRBV3-2) and TRBJ1-6; D is unclear. The V end was cut by 0 bases, the J end by 3 bases, with 15 bases between. The germline V gene encodes CDR1 LGHDT and CDR2 YNNKEL (reference sequence). The CDR3 contains 18 residues. CDR3 loop: CASSQDSPGGYYNSPLHF. CDR3 in DNA: TGTGCCAGCAGCCAAGATAGCCCTGGAGGGTACTATAATTCACCCCTCCACTTT.

This chain uses TRBV18 with TRBJ1-3; 7 bases align to TRBD1. The junction had 6 bases not matched to a gene; V was cut back by 3 bases and J by 1 base. This CDR3 comprises 16 residues. From germline, CDR1 is KGHSH and CDR2 LQKENI. DNA of the CDR3: TGTGCCAGCTCACCGGGACAGATGGGGTCTGGAAACACCATATATTTT. This sequence encodes CASSPGQMGSGNTIYF.

The chain recombines TRBV6-5 with TRBJ2-7; 7 positions match TRBD2. The CDR3 is 13 residues long. Germline V gene lookup returns CDR1 MNHEY and CDR2 SVGAGI. J was trimmed by 3 bases and V by 8 bases; bases with no gene match: 7. The CDR3 DNA reads TGTGCCAGCGGGCCGGGGGACTACTACGAGCAGTACTTC. It yields the protein CASGPGDYYEQYF.

V is TRBV7-9 and J is TRBJ1-1; D perhaps matches TRBD1 (5 bases). Trimming shortened V by 7 bases and J by 1 base, and 25 bases separated the two germline ends. The CDR3 has 18 residues. The V gene's germline CDR1 is SEHNR and CDR2 FQNEAQ (reference sequence). The CDR3 is CASTSKEGPPLENTEAFF. The CDR3 bases are TGTGCCAGCACTTCGAAGGAGGGGCCCCCATTAGAGAACACTGAAGCTTTCTTT.

This clone showed up just a few times. The chain carries TRBV7-9 and TRBJ1-1; 7 bases map to TRBD1. The CDR3 covers 14 residues. After removal of 6 bases from V and 1 base from J, the junction contained 5 bases not matched to a gene. In germline, CDR1 is SEHNR, CDR2 FQNEAQ (reference sequence). This CDR3 reads CASSNDRENTEAFF. The CDR3 DNA follows: TGTGCCAGCAGTAATGACAGGGAGAACACTGAAGCTTTCTTT.

The chain recombines TRBV7-2 with TRBJ2-3; D is perhaps TRBD1 (6 bases). The CDR3 length is 15 residues. V shed 5 bases and J shed 0 bases, with 12 bases lying between them. Germline-derived CDR1 and CDR2 are SGHTA and FQGNSA. The CDR3 DNA sequence: TGTGCCAGCAGCATACAGGGTACTAGCACAGATACGCAGTATTTT. Protein product: CASSIQGTSTDTQYF.

The rearrangement uses TRBV28 and TRBJ1-2; tentatively, D is TRBD1 (6 bases). Germline assignment: CDR1 MDHEN and CDR2 SYDVKM. The CDR3 has 16 residues. V lost 7 bases to trimming and J lost 3 bases, with 21 bases between them. CDR3 DNA: TGTGCCAGCAAGGGGGAAGTTGGGCGTGATGACTATGGCTACACCTTC. It is translated as CASKGEVGRDDYGYTF.

The rearrangement uses TRBV19 and TRBJ1-2; D is undetermined. CDR1 and CDR2 (germline): LNHDA, SQIVND (reference sequence). The CDR3 consists of 16 residues. V was cut by 0 bases and J by 6 bases, with 17 bases left in between. CDR3: CASSIDLEGGHDGYTF. The CDR3 DNA follows: TGTGCCAGTAGTATAGATCTGGAAGGTGGGCACGATGGCTACACCTTC.

This clone came up once. This chain connects TRBV9 to TRBJ2-1; 11 bases align to TRBD1. The J segment lost 7 bases and the V segment lost 4 bases, leaving 7 bases of the junction unmatched. CDR3 length equals 15 residues. Germline V lookup: CDR1 SGDLS, CDR2 YYNGEE. The CDR3 here is CASSTGQGEGNEQFF. DNA for the CDR3: TGTGCCAGCAGCACGGGACAGGGGGAGGGGAATGAGCAGTTCTTC.

This clone occurred a few times. V gene TRBV15 combines with J gene TRBJ1-3; D gene unclear. CDR3 length: 16 residues. V dropped 0 bases and J dropped 7 bases, with 16 bases sitting between them. The germline gives CDR1 LNHNV, CDR2 YYDKDF (reference sequence). CDR3 sequence reads: CATSRDRRVQGNTIYF. The CDR3 bases are TGTGCCACCAGCAGAGATCGGAGGGTTCAAGGGAACACCATATATTTT.

The chain is built from TRBV12-3 or TRBV12-4 and TRBJ1-5; D not resolved. The length of the CDR3 is 12 residues. Deletions cut 1 base from V and 15 bases from J, with 13 bases between. CDR3 protein: CASSLGVGVLHF. The CDR3 DNA is TGTGCCAGCAGTTTAGGGGTCGGGGTTCTGCATTTT.

The chain is built from TRBV7-2 and TRBJ2-3; tentative D call: TRBD2 (5 bases). Germline V gives CDR1 SGHTA, CDR2 FQGNSA. The CDR3 length is 18 residues. Trimming left V 4 bases short and J 0 bases short, with 20 bases between. The CDR3 DNA is TGTGCCAGCAGCTCCTCCAGTTGGCGGGTCGCTAGCACAGATACGCAGTATTTT. Its protein product is CASSSSSWRVASTDTQYF. The variable domain in full, with the rest retrieved from reference TRBV7-2 and TRBJ2-3, is GAGVSQSPSNKVTEKGKDVELRCDPISGHTALYWYRQSLGQGLEFLIYFQGNSAPDKSGLPSDRFSAERTGGSVSTLTIQRTQQEDSAVYLCASSSSSWRVASTDTQYFGPGTRLTVL.

The rearrangement joins TRBV29-1 to TRBJ2-7, with TRBD1 matching over 9 bases. Losses at the gene ends were 7 bases for V and 7 bases for J; bases not matched to a gene: 17. The germline gives CDR1 SQVTM, CDR2 ANQGSEA. CDR3 length: 15 residues. CDR3 DNA sequence: TGCAGCGCCCGTTCTGCCGGGACAGGGCCCTCGGAGCAGTACTTC. Its protein is CSARSAGTGPSEQYF.

The genes are TRBV27 and TRBJ1-6, with 9 nucleotides matching TRBD1. The CDR3 totals 15 residues. The V and J ends lost 4 bases and 7 bases, in that order; junction bases with no gene match: 5. Germline V gene sequence: CDR1 MNHEY, CDR2 SMNVEV (reference sequence). CDR3 loop: CASSSSTGGNSPLHF. CDR3 nucleotides: TGTGCCAGCAGTTCGTCGACAGGGGGAAATTCACCCCTCCACTTT.

This chain connects TRBV7-9 to TRBJ1-1; possible D gene TRBD1, 6 bases. The CDR3 totals 14 residues. With 0 bases removed from V and 4 bases from J, the gap between germline ends came to 9 bases. Per germline, CDR1 SEHNR and CDR2 FQNEAQ (reference sequence). CDR3 DNA: TGTGCCAGCAGCTTAGCACAGGGAGTCACTGAAGCTTTCTTT. This sequence encodes CASSLAQGVTEAFF.

With regard to this clone: Within the sample, other DNA sequences also encode this same CDR3. In DNA form, the CDR3 reads TGTGCCAGCTCACCAGGCTCCAGCCAAGAGACCCAGTACTTC. It codes for CASSPGSSQETQYF. The chain has TRBV18 and TRBJ2-5; D is ambiguous. Germline V gene lookup returns CDR1 KGHSH and CDR2 LQKENI. The ends were cut back, 2 bases at V and 1 base at J, with 8 bases in the middle. The length of the CDR3 is 14 residues.

The chain has TRBV9 and TRBJ2-1; D is uncertain. The CDR3 consists of 15 residues. Germline CDR1 and CDR2: SGDLS and YYNGEE. Trimming took 4 bases from V and 15 from J, leaving 26 bases between them. For the CDR3, the DNA is TGTGCCAGCAGCTTCGGAAATAGCTGGGTATCTGAACCGTTCTTC. It encodes CASSFGNSWVSEPFF.

The chain is built from TRBV4-2 and TRBJ1-2; 9 positions match TRBD1. The CDR3 is 15 residues long. Germline CDR1 and CDR2: LGHNA and YNFKEQ. With V trimmed by 3 bases and J by 8 bases, 10 bases remained unmatched. The CDR3 protein is CASSQEQGAPGGYTF. In DNA form, the CDR3 reads TGTGCCAGCAGCCAGGAACAGGGGGCCCCGGGGGGCTACACCTTC.

The chain uses TRBV6-6 and TRBJ1-3; maybe TRBD1 (5 bases). Deletions cut 2 bases from V and 0 bases from J, with 8 bases between. The CDR3 is 15 residues long. Germline CDR1 is MNHNY and CDR2 is SVGAGI (reference sequence). This CDR3 is CASSYPGNSGNTIYF. The DNA for the CDR3 is TGTGCCAGCAGTTACCCAGGGAACTCTGGAAACACCATATATTTT.